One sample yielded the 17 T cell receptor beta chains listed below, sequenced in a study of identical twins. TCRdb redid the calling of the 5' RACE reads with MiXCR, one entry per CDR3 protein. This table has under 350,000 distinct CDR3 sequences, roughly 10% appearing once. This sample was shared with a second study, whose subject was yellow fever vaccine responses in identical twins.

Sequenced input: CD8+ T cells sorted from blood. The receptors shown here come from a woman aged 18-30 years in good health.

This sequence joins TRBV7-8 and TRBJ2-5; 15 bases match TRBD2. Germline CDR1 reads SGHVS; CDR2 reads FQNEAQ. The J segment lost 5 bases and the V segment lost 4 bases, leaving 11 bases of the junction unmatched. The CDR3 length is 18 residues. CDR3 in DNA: TGTGCCAGCAGCTCGGGGACTAGCGGGGGGTCAGAAATGGAGACCCAGTACTTC. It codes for CASSSGTSGGSEMETQYF. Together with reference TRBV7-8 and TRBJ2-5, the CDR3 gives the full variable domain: GAGVSQSPRYKVAKRGQDVALRCDPISGHVSLFWYQQALGQGPEFLTYFQNEAQLDKSGLPSDRFFAERPEGSVSTLKIQRTQQEDSAVYLCASSSGTSGGSEMETQYFGPGTRLLVL.

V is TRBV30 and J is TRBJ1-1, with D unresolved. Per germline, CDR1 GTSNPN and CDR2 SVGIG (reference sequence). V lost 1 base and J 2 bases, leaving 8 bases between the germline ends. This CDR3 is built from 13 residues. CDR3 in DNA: TGTGCCTGGAGTGCGATGGCCAACACTGAAGCTTTCTTT. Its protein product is CAWSAMANTEAFF.

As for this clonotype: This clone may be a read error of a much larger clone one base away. The CDR3 coding sequence is TGTGCCAGCAGTGATGGGGCTGGGGCCAACGTCCTGACTTTC. It codes for CASSDGAGANVLTF. The chain has TRBV2 and TRBJ2-6; D uncertain. CDR1 SNHLY and CDR2 FYNNEI come from the germline V gene. This CDR3 contains 14 residues. Trimming removed 3 bases from V and 2 bases from J, with 5 bases in between.

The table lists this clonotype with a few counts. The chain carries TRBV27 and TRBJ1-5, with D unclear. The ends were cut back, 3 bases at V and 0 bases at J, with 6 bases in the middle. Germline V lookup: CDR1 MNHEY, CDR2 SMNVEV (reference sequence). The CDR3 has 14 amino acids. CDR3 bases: TGTGCCAGCAGTTTGCATCTTAGCAATCAGCCCCAGCATTTT. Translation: CASSLHLSNQPQHF.

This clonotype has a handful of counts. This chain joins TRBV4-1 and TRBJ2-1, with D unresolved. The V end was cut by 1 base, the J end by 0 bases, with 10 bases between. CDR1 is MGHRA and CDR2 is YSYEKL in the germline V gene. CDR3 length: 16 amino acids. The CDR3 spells CASSQVASSSYNEQFF. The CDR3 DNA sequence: TGCGCCAGCAGCCAAGTGGCCTCGAGCTCCTACAATGAGCAGTTCTTC.

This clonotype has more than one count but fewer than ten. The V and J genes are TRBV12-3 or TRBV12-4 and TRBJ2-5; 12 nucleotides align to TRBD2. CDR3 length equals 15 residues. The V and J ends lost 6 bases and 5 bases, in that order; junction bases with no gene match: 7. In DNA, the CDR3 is TGTGCCAGCAGCACAGGGACTAGCGGGTTTGAGACCCAGTACTTC. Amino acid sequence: CASSTGTSGFETQYF.

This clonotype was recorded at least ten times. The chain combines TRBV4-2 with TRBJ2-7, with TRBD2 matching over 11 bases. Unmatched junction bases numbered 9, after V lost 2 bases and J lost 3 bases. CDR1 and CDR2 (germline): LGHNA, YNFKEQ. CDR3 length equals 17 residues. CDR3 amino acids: CASSQFGGTSGFYEQYF. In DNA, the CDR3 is TGTGCCAGCAGCCAATTTGGGGGGACTAGCGGATTCTACGAGCAGTACTTC.

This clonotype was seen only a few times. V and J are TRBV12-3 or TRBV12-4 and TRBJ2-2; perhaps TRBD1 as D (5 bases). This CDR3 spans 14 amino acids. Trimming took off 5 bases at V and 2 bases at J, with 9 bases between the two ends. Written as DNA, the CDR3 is TGTGCCAGCAGTAGACAGATAAACACCGGGGAGCTGTTTTTT. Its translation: CASSRQINTGELFF.

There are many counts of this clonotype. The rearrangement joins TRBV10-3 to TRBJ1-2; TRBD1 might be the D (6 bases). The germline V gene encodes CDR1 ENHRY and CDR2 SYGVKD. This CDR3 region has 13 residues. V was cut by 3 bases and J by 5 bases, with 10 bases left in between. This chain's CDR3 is CAISDLGQYGYTF. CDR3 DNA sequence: TGTGCCATCAGTGATTTAGGACAGTATGGCTACACCTTC.

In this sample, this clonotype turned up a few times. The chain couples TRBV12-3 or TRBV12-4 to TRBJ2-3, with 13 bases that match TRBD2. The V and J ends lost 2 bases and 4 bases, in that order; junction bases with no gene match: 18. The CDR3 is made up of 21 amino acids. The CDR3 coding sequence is TGTGCCAGCAGTTTAATCCTTCCAGGGACTAGCGGGATATGGGACGCAGATACGCAGTATTTT. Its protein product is CASSLILPGTSGIWDADTQYF.

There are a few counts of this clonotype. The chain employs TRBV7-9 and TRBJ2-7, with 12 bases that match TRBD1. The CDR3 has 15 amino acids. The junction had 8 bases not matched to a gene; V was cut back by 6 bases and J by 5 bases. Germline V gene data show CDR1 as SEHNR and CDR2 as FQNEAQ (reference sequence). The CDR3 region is CASRPGDRGLHEQYF. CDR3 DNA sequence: TGTGCCAGCAGGCCCGGGGACAGGGGGCTCCACGAGCAGTACTTC.

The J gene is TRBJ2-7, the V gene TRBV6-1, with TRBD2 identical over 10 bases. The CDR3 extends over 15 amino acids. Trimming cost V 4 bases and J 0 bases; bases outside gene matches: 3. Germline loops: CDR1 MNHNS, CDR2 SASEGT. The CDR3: CASSALAGSSYEQYF. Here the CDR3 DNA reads TGTGCCAGCAGTGCACTAGCGGGGAGCTCCTACGAGCAGTACTTC.

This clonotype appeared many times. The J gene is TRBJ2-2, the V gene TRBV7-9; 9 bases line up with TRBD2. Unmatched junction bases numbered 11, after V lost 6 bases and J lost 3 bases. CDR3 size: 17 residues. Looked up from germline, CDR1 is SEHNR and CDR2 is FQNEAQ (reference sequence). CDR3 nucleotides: TGTGCCAGCAGTGTTTTGGCGGGAGGGCCTGACACCGGGGAGCTGTTTTTT. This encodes CASSVLAGGPDTGELFF. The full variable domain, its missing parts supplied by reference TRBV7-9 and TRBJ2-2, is DTGVSQNPRHKITKRGQNVTFRCDPISEHNRLYWYRQTLGQGPEFLTYFQNEAQLEKSRLLSDRFSAERPKGSFSTLEIQRTEQGDSAMYLCASSVLAGGPDTGELFFGEGSRLTVL.

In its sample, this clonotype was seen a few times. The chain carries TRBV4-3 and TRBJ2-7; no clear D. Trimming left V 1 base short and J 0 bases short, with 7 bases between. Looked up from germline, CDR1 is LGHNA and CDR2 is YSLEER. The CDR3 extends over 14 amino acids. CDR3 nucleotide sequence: TGCGCCAGCAGCCAAGCCCCCAGCTCCTACGAGCAGTACTTC. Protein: CASSQAPSSYEQYF.

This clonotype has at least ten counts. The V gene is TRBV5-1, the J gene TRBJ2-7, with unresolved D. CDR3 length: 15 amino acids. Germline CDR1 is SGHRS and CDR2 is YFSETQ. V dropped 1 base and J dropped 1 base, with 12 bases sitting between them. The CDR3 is CASSLRGRGSYEQYF. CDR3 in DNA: TGCGCCAGCAGCTTGAGAGGACGCGGATCCTACGAGCAGTACTTC.

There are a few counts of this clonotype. The DNA of the CDR3 is TGTGCCAGCAGCGTAGCTAGCGGGAGTAACGAGCAGTACTTC. Protein: CASSVASGSNEQYF. The rearrangement uses TRBV9 and TRBJ2-7; 10 bases agree with TRBD2. From germline, CDR1 is SGDLS and CDR2 YYNGEE. The CDR3 covers 14 residues. V dropped 0 bases and J dropped 5; count of bases not matched to a gene: 2.

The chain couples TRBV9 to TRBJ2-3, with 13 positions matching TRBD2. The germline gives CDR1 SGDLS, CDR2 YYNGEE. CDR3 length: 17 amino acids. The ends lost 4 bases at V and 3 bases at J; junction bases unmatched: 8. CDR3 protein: CASSSGELAGGTDTQYF. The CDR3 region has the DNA TGTGCCAGCAGCTCCGGAGAACTAGCGGGGGGGACAGATACGCAGTATTTT.